This entry lists 29 T cell receptor beta chains sequenced from one sample in a study of T cells after posttransplantation cyclophosphamide. Using immunoSEQ multiplex PCR, the repertoire was profiled, and TCRdb retains in-frame clones only, with some absent. The profile shows about 16,000 clones, around 85% of them singletons. Methotrexate plus calcineurin inhibitor accompanied controls' myeloablative marrow transplants; sampling was 1 year later. The input for sequencing was PBMCs, taken after allogeneic stem cell transplant with calcineurin inhibitor and methotrexate. These receptor sequences come from a female patient between 18 and 35 years old who received an allogeneic stem cell transplant from an unrelated donor, was CMV-positive, and had acute and chronic GVHD. Some T cells may be provided by the graft donor.

This chain connects TRBV30 to TRBJ2-1; the match to TRBD2 covers 11 bases. The CDR3 is 15 residues long. In germline, CDR1 is GTSNPN, CDR2 SVGIG (reference sequence). Germline trimming cut 8 bases from V and 2 bases from J; bases unmatched to any gene: 8. CDR3 in amino acids: CAGCLAGGPYNEQFF. DNA of the CDR3: TGTGCCGGATGCTTAGCGGGAGGGCCCTACAATGAGCAGTTCTTC.

This sequence joins TRBV30 and TRBJ1-3; D is uncertain. V dropped 0 bases and J dropped 0 bases, with 9 bases sitting between them. Germline V gene data show CDR1 as GTSNPN and CDR2 as SVGIG (reference sequence). CDR3 length: 15 amino acids. CDR3 region: CAWSVGGTSGNTIYF. As DNA, the CDR3 is TGTGCCTGGAGTGTAGGCGGAACCTCTGGAAACACCATATATTTT.

This clone has a handful of counts. The chain uses TRBV19 and TRBJ2-7; D perhaps matches TRBD2 (7 bases). CDR1 is LNHDA and CDR2 is SQIVND in the germline V gene (reference sequence). V lost 10 bases to trimming and J lost 5 bases, with 15 bases between them. The CDR3 spans 12 residues. In nucleotides, the CDR3 is TGTGCCACCTGGGGGGGCAGTAACGAGCAGTACTTC. Translating gives CATWGGSNEQYF. The full variable domain, rest sourced from reference TRBV19 and TRBJ2-7, is DGGITQSPKYLFRKEGQNVTLSCEQNLNHDAMYWYRQDPGQGLRLIYYSQIVNDFQKGDIAEGYSVSREKKESFPLTVTSAQKNPTAFYLCATWGGSNEQYFGPGTRLTVT.

The V and J genes are TRBV4-1 and TRBJ2-7; 8 bases line up with TRBD2. The CDR3 is 16 residues long. CDR1 MGHRA and CDR2 YSYEKL come from the germline V gene. The trim removed 1 base at V and 3 bases at J, leaving 8 bases unmatched. The CDR3 bases are TGCGCCAGCAGCCAAGGAGACTTAGCGGGGCTCTACGAGCAGTACTTC. It specifies CASSQGDLAGLYEQYF.

The chain employs TRBV7-2 and TRBJ1-5; D gene uncertain. The CDR3 is 13 residues long. Trimming pared 2 bases from V and 2 bases from J, leaving 4 bases between. Germline CDR1 is SGHTA and CDR2 is FQGNSA. This CDR3 reads CASSLSGNQPQHF. The CDR3 DNA follows: TGTGCCAGCAGCTTATCAGGCAATCAGCCCCAGCATTTT. Drawing the rest from reference TRBV7-2 and TRBJ1-5, the complete variable domain is GAGVSQSPSNKVTEKGKDVELRCDPISGHTALYWYRQSLGQGLEFLIYFQGNSAPDKSGLPSDRFSAERTGGSVSTLTIQRTQQEDSAVYLCASSLSGNQPQHFGDGTRLSIL.

This chain joins TRBV9 and TRBJ2-1; D ambiguous. Deletions cut 2 bases from V and 9 bases from J, with 9 bases between. Germline assignment: CDR1 SGDLS and CDR2 YYNGEE. The CDR3 has 12 amino acids. The CDR3 protein is CASSVRSTEQFF. CDR3 nucleotide sequence: TGTGCCAGCAGCGTTCGGAGCACTGAGCAGTTCTTC.

This clone was counted a few times. This sequence joins TRBV11-2 and TRBJ2-7, with TRBD2 as a possible D gene (7 bases). The CDR3 covers 15 residues. Trimming took off 0 bases at V and 5 bases at J, with 14 bases between the two ends. Germline loops: CDR1 SGHAT, CDR2 FQNNGV. CDR3 region: CASSLDGGEGDEQYF. The DNA for the CDR3 is TGTGCCAGCAGCTTAGATGGGGGGGAGGGGGACGAGCAGTACTTC.

The J gene is TRBJ2-7, the V gene TRBV7-8; 10 positions match TRBD1. This CDR3 has 13 residues. CDR1 is SGHVS and CDR2 is FQNEAQ in the germline V gene. Trimming took 5 bases from V and 4 from J; bases not matched to a gene: 2. The CDR3 nucleotides are TGTGCCAGCAGCCCGGGACAGGGGTACGAGCAGTACTTC. Its translation: CASSPGQGYEQYF.

In its sample, this clone was seen a few times. V and J are TRBV28 and TRBJ1-5; D might be TRBD1 (5 bases). The ends were cut back, 4 bases at V and 2 bases at J, with 15 bases in the middle. There are 16 residues in the CDR3. CDR1 is MDHEN and CDR2 is SYDVKM in the germline V gene. This CDR3 is CASSSPGRGGNQPQHF. In DNA form, the CDR3 reads TGTGCCAGCAGTTCCCCAGGGAGGGGAGGCAATCAGCCCCAGCATTTT.

This clone was detected only a few times. The chain has TRBV5-6 and TRBJ2-2, with TRBD2 matching over 7 bases. CDR3 length: 16 amino acids. V lost 0 bases to trimming and J lost 0 bases; unmatched junction nucleotides: 2. Per the germline V gene, CDR1 is SGHDT and CDR2 is YYEEEE. For the CDR3, the DNA is TGTGCCAGCAGCTTGGACGCGGGAGCGAACACCGGGGAGCTGTTTTTT. It encodes CASSLDAGANTGELFF.

The rearrangement uses TRBV13 and TRBJ2-3, with 8 bases fitting TRBD2. Trimming took 6 bases from V and 4 from J; bases not matched to a gene: 12. CDR1 PRHDT and CDR2 FYEKMQ come from the germline V gene (reference sequence). CDR3 length: 16 residues. The CDR3 spells CASSLSGTRRSDTQYF. For the CDR3, the DNA is TGTGCCAGCAGTTTATCCGGGACTAGAAGATCAGATACGCAGTATTTT.

The chain couples TRBV5-1 to TRBJ2-7; 10 nucleotides agree with TRBD1. J gave up 5 bases and V 2 bases, and 7 bases lay outside the gene matches. This CDR3 spans 15 amino acids. Germline V gene lookup returns CDR1 SGHRS and CDR2 YFSETQ. The CDR3 region is CASSFHSGTGDEQYF. CDR3 bases: TGCGCCAGCAGCTTTCACTCCGGGACAGGGGACGAGCAGTACTTC.

The chain uses TRBV5-1 and TRBJ2-5; perhaps TRBD1 as D (6 bases). Germline V gene sequence: CDR1 SGHRS, CDR2 YFSETQ. The CDR3 length is 14 residues. V lost 0 bases, J lost 2 bases, and 8 bases lay in between. The CDR3 reads CASSLGTVQETQYF. The CDR3 coding sequence is TGCGCCAGCAGCTTGGGGACAGTGCAAGAGACCCAGTACTTC.

This chain connects TRBV5-1 to TRBJ1-3; D unresolved. The CDR3 totals 11 residues. Trimming took off 3 bases at V and 4 bases at J, with 2 bases between the two ends. The germline CDR1 and CDR2 sequences are SGHRS and YFSETQ. The chain's CDR3 is CASSSGNTIYF. The CDR3 DNA follows: TGCGCCAGCAGCTCGGGAAACACCATATATTTT.

The rearrangement joins TRBV4-1 to TRBJ1-4; tentative D call: TRBD1 (6 bases). Per germline, CDR1 MGHRA and CDR2 YSYEKL. CDR3 length: 16 residues. V lost 0 bases to trimming and J lost 8 bases, with 16 bases between them. The CDR3 DNA is TGCGCCAGCAGCCAAGAAAGTGTTGGCAGGGGAGAAAAACTGTTTTTT. Amino acid sequence: CASSQESVGRGEKLFF.

J is TRBJ2-1 and V is TRBV27; D not resolved. The CDR3 spans 12 residues. Trimming removed 6 bases from V and 7 bases from J, with 10 bases in between. Germline values: CDR1 MNHEY, CDR2 SMNVEV (reference sequence). CDR3 protein: CASSRARNEQFF. The CDR3 DNA sequence: TGTGCCAGCAGCCGCGCCAGGAATGAGCAGTTCTTC.

The chain combines TRBV15 with TRBJ1-5, with 8 bases identical to TRBD1. The CDR3 spans 17 residues. The germline V gene encodes CDR1 LNHNV and CDR2 YYDKDF (reference sequence). V dropped 2 bases and J dropped 4; count of bases not matched to a gene: 10. CDR3 region: CATSRTVRQGSNQPQHF. The CDR3, as DNA: TGTGCCACCAGCAGAACTGTGCGACAGGGGAGTAATCAGCCCCAGCATTTT.

The rearrangement joins TRBV11-2 to TRBJ2-1; a possible D gene is TRBD2 (5 bases). Germline CDR1 is SGHAT and CDR2 is FQNNGV. CDR3 length: 17 residues. The germline V and J ends were trimmed by 3 bases and 2 bases, with 17 bases remaining between them. The CDR3 sequence: CASSFSGLRATYNEQFF. The CDR3 DNA sequence: TGTGCCAGCAGCTTTTCAGGTCTGAGGGCCACCTACAATGAGCAGTTCTTC.

This clone has a handful of counts. The rearrangement joins TRBV19 to TRBJ1-5; D uncertain. The germline gives CDR1 LNHDA, CDR2 SQIVND (reference sequence). The CDR3 spans 13 residues. V shed 7 bases and J shed 5 bases, with 12 bases lying between them. This CDR3 is CASKVGRDQPQHF. The CDR3 DNA sequence: TGTGCCAGTAAGGTCGGGAGGGATCAGCCCCAGCATTTT.

The chain employs TRBV25-1 and TRBJ2-7; TRBD1 matches at 8 bases. The CDR3 has 17 amino acids. Germline values: CDR1 MGHDK, CDR2 SYGVNS. The trim removed 1 base at V and 0 bases at J, leaving 8 bases unmatched. CDR3 residues: CASSESSTGAPSYEQYF. The CDR3 nucleotides read TGTGCCAGCAGTGAATCCTCGACAGGGGCACCCTCCTACGAGCAGTACTTC.

The chain links TRBV19 to TRBJ1-1; TRBD1 matches at 8 bases. The length of the CDR3 is 14 residues. Germline V gene sequence: CDR1 LNHDA, CDR2 SQIVND (reference sequence). V was pared by 10 bases and J by 6 bases, with 13 bases of the junction left unmatched. In DNA, the CDR3 is TGTGCCACAGAATTCGGACAGGGTAGGTCTGAAGCTTTCTTT. Encoded protein: CATEFGQGRSEAFF.

Turning to this clone: Other nucleotide sequences from this sample produce the same CDR3. In nucleotides, the CDR3 is TGTGCCTGGAGTCCAGGGGGAGCACACACAGATACGCAGTATTTT. It translates to CAWSPGGAHTDTQYF. V is TRBV30 and J is TRBJ2-3; TRBD1 aligns across 7 bases. After removal of 2 bases from V and 2 bases from J, the junction contained 7 bases not matched to a gene. Germline assignment: CDR1 GTSNPN and CDR2 SVGIG (reference sequence). The CDR3 is 15 amino acids.

This sequence joins TRBV12-5 and TRBJ1-1, with 9 bases that match TRBD1. Looked up from germline, CDR1 is LGHNT and CDR2 is FRNRAP. V lost 6 bases, J lost 6 bases, and 8 bases stayed unmatched. CDR3 length: 14 residues. CDR3 residues: CASGTGGNSAEAFF. CDR3 bases: TGTGCTAGTGGAACAGGGGGCAATAGTGCTGAAGCTTTCTTT.

The CDR3 coding sequence is TGCGCCAGCAACAACGGGGGATTGGGTACTGAAGCTTTCTTT. This translates into CASNNGGLGTEAFF. V usage is TRBV10-2 and J usage is TRBJ1-1; TRBD1 might be the D (5 bases). With 7 bases removed from V and 5 bases from J, the gap between germline ends came to 17 bases. This CDR3 region has 14 residues. Germline V lookup: CDR1 WSHSY, CDR2 SAAADI.

The V call is TRBV19, the J call TRBJ1-5; 7 bases agree with TRBD1. This CDR3 region has 15 residues. CDR1 and CDR2 from the germline V gene are LNHDA and SQIVND (reference sequence). J gave up 4 bases and V 6 bases, and 9 bases lay outside the gene matches. DNA of the CDR3: TGTGCCAGTAGCTCCGGGACAGCTATTAATCAGCCCCAGCATTTT. Its translation: CASSSGTAINQPQHF.

This chain joins TRBV10-3 and TRBJ2-3; 9 nucleotides agree with TRBD1. The CDR3 extends over 16 amino acids. V was pared by 7 bases and J by 8 bases, with 16 bases of the junction left unmatched. Germline lookup yields CDR1 ENHRY and CDR2 SYGVKD. Here the CDR3 DNA reads TGTGCCATCAAGGGATCGAAGGGACAGGGTCAGAGTACGCAGTATTTT. Translating gives CAIKGSKGQGQSTQYF.

This rearrangement joins TRBV27 to TRBJ2-5; TRBD1 matches 7 bases. This CDR3 has 14 residues. CDR1 and CDR2 (germline): MNHEY, SMNVEV (reference sequence). V shed 4 bases, J shed 1 base, and the junction held 3 bases outside the gene matches. In DNA, the CDR3 is TGTGCCAGCAGTTCGAGGGACAGCCAAGAGACCCAGTACTTC. Translating gives CASSSRDSQETQYF.

This chain joins TRBV2 and TRBJ2-5; D not resolved. This CDR3 is built from 15 residues. Germline-derived CDR1 and CDR2 are SNHLY and FYNNEI. The V end lost 3 bases, the J end lost 9 bases, and 20 bases lay between the germline ends. Here the CDR3 DNA reads TGTGCCAGCAGTGAGGTCCGGTCCTTTTTCATTTCCCAGTACTTC. This translates into CASSEVRSFFISQYF.

In nucleotides, the CDR3 is TGTGCCTGGGGGAGAAACGAGCAGTACTTC. This translates into CAWGRNEQYF. This chain links TRBV30 with TRBJ2-7; D is perhaps TRBD2 (5 bases). Germline assignment: CDR1 GTSNPN and CDR2 SVGIG (reference sequence). Deletions cut 5 bases from V and 5 bases from J, with 7 bases between. This CDR3 spans 10 amino acids. The entire variable domain, with the rest obtained from reference TRBV30 and TRBJ2-7, is as follows: SQTIHQWPATLVQPVGSPLSLECTVEGTSNPNLYWYRQAAGRGLQLLFYSVGIGQISSEVPQNLSASRPQDRQFILSSKKLLLSDSGFYLCAWGRNEQYFGPGTRLTVT.